A selection of T cell receptor beta chains follows, all from one sample in a study of CD8 T cells in ankylosing spondylitis. MiXCR was run by TCRdb on the 5' RACE reads, yielding one entry per CDR3 protein. Of under 300,000 distinct CDR3 sequences in the sample, over 8.5% were seen once. Sequencing was performed on blood, either unsorted or a sorted T cell fraction (not recorded which). Receptor source: a male donor with ankylosing spondylitis or in good health (not recorded which). CDR3s include the opening cysteine and the closing phenylalanine or tryptophan. The D gene is left open where the match is weak. Clone size is not always given. Where it is, it says once, few, many or a class for expanded clones.

j_gene | abundance | v_gene | d_gene | CDR3nt | CDR3aa
TRBJ1-2 | many | TRBV9 | . | TGTGCCAGCAGCGTTGACTTTTTGGATGGCTACACCTTC | CASSVDFLDGYTF
TRBJ1-1 | few | TRBV6-5 | . | TGTGCCAGCACACCTCCCCGCGGGGGAAGTACTGAAGCTTTCTTT | CASTPPRGGSTEAFF
TRBJ2-7 | many | TRBV5-6 | TRBD2 | TGTGCCAGCAGTAGAAGGACTAGCGGCACCTACGAGCAGTACTTC | CASSRRTSGTYEQYF
TRBJ2-1 | many | TRBV11-2 | TRBD2 | TGTGCCAGCAGCTTATTTCGCTTAGCGGGAGTCTACAATGAGCAGTTCTTC | CASSLFRLAGVYNEQFF
TRBJ2-1 | few | TRBV9 | TRBD2 | TGTGCCAGCAGCGTAGGGGGTGGGGGACTAGCGGTAAATGAGCAGTTCTTC | CASSVGGGGLAVNEQFF
TRBJ2-1 | many | TRBV3-1 | . | TGTGCCAGCAGCCAAGATCAGGGGTTAAATGAGCAGTTCTTC | CASSQDQGLNEQFF
TRBJ2-5 | few | TRBV11-2 | TRBD2 | TGTGCCAGCAGCGGTCTAGCGGGAGGCCAAGAGACCCAGTACTTC | CASSGLAGGQETQYF
TRBJ2-7 | . | TRBV27 | . | TGTGCCAGCAGTTTATACCGCGGGGCCTCCTACGAGCAGTACTTC | CASSLYRGASYEQYF
TRBJ1-1 | . | TRBV7-7 | . | TGTGCCAGCAGGTTCCAAGGGGAGAATTCTGAAGCTTTCTTT | CASRFQGENSEAFF
TRBJ2-1 | many | TRBV5-1 | . | TGCGCCAGCAGCAGATACGGGACCCCCCGAGGTGAGCAGTTCTTC | CASSRYGTPRGEQFF
TRBJ2-1 | many | TRBV20-1 | TRBD1 | TGCAGTGCTAGAGAGGACAGGGTCTTGTATGAGCAGTTCTTC | CSAREDRVLYEQFF
TRBJ2-7 | . | TRBV5-1 | . | TGCGCCAGCAGCTTGATGGGGGCCGAGCAGTACTTC | CASSLMGAEQYF
TRBJ1-1 | many | TRBV29-1 | . | TGCAGCGTTGATGGGGGTAGAACACTTGAAGCTTTCTTT | CSVDGGRTLEAFF
TRBJ2-1 | . | TRBV10-3 | . | TGTGCCATCAGGACTAGTCCCTACAATGAGCAGTTCTTC | CAIRTSPYNEQFF
TRBJ2-2 | many | TRBV7-6 | . | TGTGCCAGCAGCCCCCGGCAGGGCGACACCGGGGAGCTGTTTTTT | CASSPRQGDTGELFF
TRBJ2-6 | few | TRBV7-6 | . | TGTGCCAGCAGCTCCCACTTGGGTACTGGGGCCAACGTCCTGACTTTC | CASSSHLGTGANVLTF
TRBJ2-7 | many | TRBV6-5 | . | TGTGCCAGCAGTTACTCGACAGTCTCCTACGAGCAGTACTTC | CASSYSTVSYEQYF
TRBJ2-3 | many | TRBV12-3/TRBV12-4 | . | TGTGCCAGCGACGGGCCCCGAAGCACAGATACGCAGTATTTT | CASDGPRSTDTQYF
TRBJ2-3 | few | TRBV28 | . | TGTGCCAGCAGTTTGGGAGCTCAGACGAGCACAGATACGCAGTATTTT | CASSLGAQTSTDTQYF
TRBJ1-1 | . | TRBV29-1 | . | TGCAGCGTTCAGGGGACTGAAGCTTTCTTT | CSVQGTEAFF
TRBJ2-7 | few | TRBV7-9 | . | TGTGCCAGCAGCCACGGGTGGCAGCCCTACGAGCAGTACTTC | CASSHGWQPYEQYF
TRBJ2-3 | many | TRBV5-1 | TRBD2 | TGCGCCAGCAGCTCTGGACTAGCGCAGAGCACAGATACGCAGTATTTT | CASSSGLAQSTDTQYF
TRBJ2-5 | few | TRBV19 | TRBD1 | TGTGCCAGTAGTGGGACAGGGGTCCTCCAGGAGACCCAGTACTTC | CASSGTGVLQETQYF
TRBJ1-5 | few | TRBV5-5 | . | TGTGCCAGCAGCTTGGCGGGGGAGACTCAGCCCCAGCATTTT | CASSLAGETQPQHF
TRBJ2-7 | many | TRBV5-1 | TRBD2 | TGCGCCAGCAGCTTGGATAGCGGGAGGGACGAGCAGTACTTC | CASSLDSGRDEQYF
TRBJ1-1 | many | TRBV5-1 | TRBD1 | TGCGCCAGCAGCACGCGACAGGGAATCTCTGAAGCTTTCTTT | CASSTRQGISEAFF
TRBJ2-4 | few | TRBV20-1 | TRBD1 | TGCAGTGCTAGGAAGACCGGGACAGGCCCTCGAGCAGCCAAAAACATTCAGTACTTC | CSARKTGTGPRAAKNIQYF
TRBJ1-1 | few | TRBV19 | TRBD1 | TGTGCCAGTAGTTCCCCGGGACAGGGTCGTGCTTTCTTT | CASSSPGQGRAFF
TRBJ1-1 | . | TRBV7-3 | . | TGTGCCAGCAGCTTAACTGGGGTAGTGACTGAAGCTTTCTTT | CASSLTGVVTEAFF
TRBJ2-3 | . | TRBV2 | . | TGTGCCAGCAGGTTGGGGGGGGGCCAAGATACGCAGTATTTT | CASRLGGGQDTQYF
TRBJ1-1 | few | TRBV7-9 | TRBD1 | TGTGCCAGCAGACGGACAGGGTACACTGAAGCTTTCTTT | CASRRTGYTEAFF
TRBJ2-7 | . | TRBV7-9 | TRBD2 | TGTGCCAGCAGCTTGACTAGCGGGCCAACCTACGAGCAGTACTTC | CASSLTSGPTYEQYF
TRBJ2-3 | few | TRBV20-1 | TRBD2 | TGCAGTGCGCCCGGGACTAGCGGGACTCGTACGCAGTATTTT | CSAPGTSGTRTQYF
TRBJ2-3 | many | TRBV5-1 | TRBD2 | TGCGCCAGCACGACAGGAGCGGGGGATGGCGATACGCAGTATTTT | CASTTGAGDGDTQYF
TRBJ2-1 | many | TRBV6-2/TRBV6-3 | . | TGTGCCAGCAGACCCGGGGGTAGCGGCAATGAGCAGTTCTTC | CASRPGGSGNEQFF
TRBJ1-6 | few | TRBV19 | . | TGTGCCAGTCACCGGGTCCGGGAGAATTCACCCCTCCACTTT | CASHRVRENSPLHF